These T cell receptor beta chains were read from a single sample in a study of blood T cell repertoires in COVID-19. Assay used: immunoSEQ multiplex PCR; TCRdb lists only in-frame clones, some missing. The table records around 280,000 clones, roughly nine tenths of them present only once. Sequenced: PBMCs or T cells enriched from blood (not recorded which). These receptors originate from a woman aged 35 to 49 who had recovered from COVID-19. The CDR3 runs from the conserved cysteine through the conserved F or W. A D gene is named only where the DNA matches it firmly. Rows give clone size only sometimes, using once, few, many, or a class for an expanded clone.

CASSAFPHGANYGYTF | TGTGCCAGCTCAGCCTTTCCACACGGAGCTAACTATGGCTACACCTTC | . | TRBV18 | . | TRBJ1-2
CASETLSGWIYGYTF | TGTGCCAGCGAAACACTTAGCGGCTGGATCTATGGCTACACCTTC | . | TRBV28 | . | TRBJ1-2
CSGARDTRYNEQFF | TGCAGCGGGGCCCGGGACACCCGATACAATGAGCAGTTCTTC | . | TRBV29-1 | . | TRBJ2-1
CASSVDVTSYGYTF | TGTGCCAGCAGCGTAGATGTCACGAGCTATGGCTACACCTTC | . | TRBV9 | few | TRBJ1-2
CASSVLADTQYF | TGTGCCAGCAGTGTCCTAGCCGATACGCAGTATTTT | . | TRBV6-2/TRBV6-3 | . | TRBJ2-3
CASSSRQGPNSPLHF | TGTGCCAGCTCATCGAGACAGGGCCCTAATTCACCCCTCCACTTT | TRBD1 | TRBV18 | . | TRBJ1-6
CASSSQVASNYGYTF | TGTGCCAGCAGCTCCCAGGTCGCTTCTAACTATGGCTACACCTTC | . | TRBV7-6 | once | TRBJ1-2
CASSLTGVRGEKLFF | TGCGCCAGCAGCTTGACGGGGGTTCGCGGGGAAAAACTGTTTTTT | . | TRBV5-1 | . | TRBJ1-4
CASSLIGGGEQYF | TGTGCCAGCAGCTTAATCGGGGGTGGAGAGCAGTACTTC | . | TRBV11-3 | . | TRBJ2-7
CASSAGLVPGGELFF | TGTGCCAGCAGCGCCGGACTAGTTCCAGGCGGGGAGCTGTTTTTT | TRBD2 | TRBV9 | once | TRBJ2-2
CASSPRTGQPQHF | TGTGCCAGCAGTCCCCGGACAGGTCAGCCCCAGCATTTT | TRBD1 | TRBV28 | . | TRBJ1-5
CASRWTGGSDTQYF | TGCGCCAGCCGGTGGACAGGGGGCTCAGATACGCAGTATTTT | TRBD1 | TRBV5-1 | once | TRBJ2-3
CASSLRGGNSGANVLTF | TGCGCCAGCAGCTTACGCGGGGGCAACTCTGGGGCCAACGTCCTGACTTTC | . | TRBV5-1 | . | TRBJ2-6
CASSFDRDAKNIQYF | TGTGCCAGCAGCTTTGACAGGGATGCCAAAAACATTCAGTACTTC | TRBD1 | TRBV7-2 | . | TRBJ2-4
CASSFSGSNEQFF | TGTGCCAGCAGCTTTTCGGGAAGCAATGAGCAGTTCTTC | . | TRBV11-2 | few | TRBJ2-1
CASRSTGGRQYF | TGTGCCAGCAGGTCGACAGGGGGAAGGCAGTATTTT | TRBD1 | TRBV5-8 | few | TRBJ2-3
CASSSRTGGGSPLHF | TGCGCCAGCAGCTCCCGGACGGGAGGAGGTTCACCCCTCCACTTT | . | TRBV5-1 | . | TRBJ1-6
CASSYSASFEQYF | TGTGCCAGCAGTTACTCAGCGAGCTTTGAGCAGTACTTC | . | TRBV6-5 | . | TRBJ2-7
CSARRWSEAFF | TGCAGTGCCCGCCGGTGGTCTGAAGCTTTCTTT | . | TRBV20-1 | . | TRBJ1-1
CASSPRPSGDNEQFF | TGTGCCAGCAGCCCACGTCCCAGCGGGGACAATGAGCAGTTCTTC | TRBD2 | TRBV5-4 | . | TRBJ2-1
CASSSSAGMNEQFF | TGTGCCAGCAGCTCTTCAGCGGGAATGAATGAGCAGTTCTTC | TRBD2 | TRBV7-3 | once | TRBJ2-1
CASSPSAGGSAYEQYF | TGTGCCAGCTCACCATCCGCGGGGGGGAGTGCCTACGAGCAGTACTTC | TRBD2 | TRBV18 | . | TRBJ2-7
CASSLITSGRGEQYF | TGTGCCAGCAGTTTAATTACTAGCGGGAGGGGCGAGCAGTACTTC | TRBD2 | TRBV27 | . | TRBJ2-7
CASSINRGLPNGYTF | TGTGCCAGCAGCATCAACAGGGGGCTCCCGAATGGCTACACCTTC | TRBD1 | TRBV13 | . | TRBJ1-2
CASSRSVQQYF | TGTGCCAGCAGCCGGTCTGTACAGCAGTACTTC | . | TRBV28 | . | TRBJ2-7
CASSGDTGSRDTQYF | TGTGCCAGCAGCGGGGACACGGGGAGTAGGGATACGCAGTATTTT | . | TRBV7-8 | . | TRBJ2-3
CASSTQREGLNNEQFF | TGCGCCAGCAGCACCCAGCGGGAGGGCCTTAACAATGAGCAGTTCTTC | TRBD2 | TRBV4-1 | . | TRBJ2-1
CASSQVPGDLHEQFF | TGTGCCAGCAGCCAAGTCCCGGGAGATCTTCATGAGCAGTTCTTC | . | TRBV4-2 | . | TRBJ2-1
CASSLFTGGQNTEAFF | TGCGCCAGCAGCTTGTTTACAGGGGGCCAGAACACTGAAGCTTTCTTT | TRBD1 | TRBV5-1 | . | TRBJ1-1
CATSWGVDEQFF | TGTGCCACCAGCTGGGGCGTAGATGAGCAGTTCTTC | . | TRBV15 | . | TRBJ2-1
CSSRTGDTEAFF | TGCAGCTCCAGGACAGGGGACACTGAAGCTTTCTTT | TRBD1 | TRBV29-1 | . | TRBJ1-1
CASSTGLAGAGEQFF | TGTGCCAGCAGCACAGGACTAGCGGGAGCGGGGGAGCAGTTCTTC | TRBD2 | TRBV7-3 | . | TRBJ2-1
CASSVFDGGSYNEQFF | TGTGCCAGCAGCGTATTTGACGGGGGCTCCTACAATGAGCAGTTCTTC | . | TRBV9 | . | TRBJ2-1
CATDRLAGEMDTQYF | TGTGCCACTGACCGACTAGCGGGAGAGATGGATACGCAGTATTTT | TRBD2 | TRBV28 | . | TRBJ2-3
CASTGVGARDYGYTF | TGTGCCAGTACGGGCGTGGGGGCGCGAGACTATGGCTACACCTTC | . | TRBV19 | . | TRBJ1-2
CASSMQGGTNEKLFF | TGTGCCAGTAGTATGCAGGGAGGTACTAATGAAAAACTGTTTTTT | . | TRBV19 | . | TRBJ1-4
CASSYGATGELFF | TGTGCCAGCAGTTATGGGGCCACCGGGGAGCTGTTTTTT | . | TRBV25-1 | . | TRBJ2-2
CASILAPGLAYNEQFF | TGTGCCAGCATTCTTGCCCCGGGACTAGCCTATAATGAGCAGTTCTTC | TRBD2 | TRBV2 | . | TRBJ2-1
CASSVDLAGAGELFF | TGTGCCAGCAGCGTAGACCTAGCGGGCGCCGGGGAGCTGTTTTTT | TRBD2 | TRBV9 | once | TRBJ2-2
CASSLRSVLNSGNTIYF | TGTGCCAGCAGTTTACGGTCGGTACTAAACTCTGGAAACACCATATATTTT | . | TRBV28 | . | TRBJ1-3
CASSLDVGRGSTDTQYF | TGCGCCAGCAGCTTGGATGTAGGGCGGGGTAGCACAGATACGCAGTATTTT | . | TRBV5-1 | . | TRBJ2-3
CASSLGGDSNQPQHF | TGTGCCAGCAGTTTGGGGGGGGATAGCAATCAGCCCCAGCATTTT | . | TRBV28 | . | TRBJ1-5
CASRSTGTGDYTQYF | TGTGCCAGCCGTAGTACCGGGACAGGGGATTATACGCAGTATTTT | TRBD1 | TRBV2 | . | TRBJ2-3
CASSTGLPDTQYF | TGTGCCAGCAGTACGGGTCTGCCAGATACGCAGTATTTT | . | TRBV27 | . | TRBJ2-3
CASSFGGTGPGYEQYF | TGTGCCAGCAGCTTTGGGGGGACAGGGCCTGGCTACGAGCAGTACTTC | TRBD1 | TRBV7-9 | . | TRBJ2-7
CASSPGHGLSNYGYTF | TGTGCCAGCAGCCCGGGACACGGTTTATCAAACTATGGCTACACCTTC | . | TRBV27 | few | TRBJ1-2
CASSLGGTGTYGYTF | TGTGCCAGCAGCTTAGGAGGGACAGGGACTTATGGCTACACCTTC | TRBD1 | TRBV7-8 | . | TRBJ1-2
CASGDRVVVGGYTF | TGTGCCAGCGGGGACAGGGTGGTGGTGGGTGGCTACACCTTC | TRBD1 | TRBV28 | . | TRBJ1-2
CASSLGANYGYTF | TGTGCCAGCAGCTTAGGGGCCAACTATGGCTACACCTTC | . | TRBV7-3 | . | TRBJ1-2
CASSYSTSGRIHEQFF | TGTGCCAGCAGTTACTCGACTAGCGGGAGGATTCATGAGCAGTTCTTC | TRBD2 | TRBV6-2/TRBV6-3 | . | TRBJ2-1
CASSLQAGDYSNQPQHF | TGTGCCAGCTCACTCCAGGCGGGGGACTATAGCAATCAGCCCCAGCATTTT | . | TRBV18 | . | TRBJ1-5
CATSDFSDEQFF | TGTGCCACCAGTGATTTTTCGGATGAGCAGTTCTTC | . | TRBV24-1 | . | TRBJ2-1
CASSSGQKHNSPLHF | TGTGCCAGCAGCTCGGGACAGAAGCATAATTCACCCCTCCACTTT | TRBD1 | TRBV7-6 | . | TRBJ1-6
CASSPSPGAGGYEQYF | TGTGCCAGCAGCCCCAGCCCCGGGGCGGGAGGCTACGAGCAGTACTTC | TRBD2 | TRBV7-6 | . | TRBJ2-7
CASSDPRGSSYEQYF | TGTGCCAGCAGCGACCCTCGAGGGAGTTCGTACGAGCAGTACTTC | . | TRBV3-1/TRBV3-2 | . | TRBJ2-7
CASSTSGGGLYGYTF | TGTGCCAGCAGTACATCGGGAGGAGGACTCTATGGCTACACCTTC | . | TRBV28 | . | TRBJ1-2